This T cell receptor beta chain stems from a study of T cell repertoires in cytomegalovirus infection. About the study: Matching HLA type and CMV infection were both indicated by public TCR beta signatures.

CDR1 MNHEY and CDR2 SVGAGI come from the germline V gene. Trimming stripped 2 bases from V and 9 bases from J, with 11 bases between. There are 13 residues in the CDR3. Comment on this clonotype: As yet, its antigen is unknown.

MiXCR, run by TCRdb on the reads, gives a single entry per CDR3 protein. This table has roughly 920,000 distinct CDR3 sequences, around 30% appearing once. Here the sequenced sample was cultured CD8+ T cells from PBMCs, taken from culture after CMV antigen stimulation. The receptor was derived from a human donor in good health (CMV status not recorded). Some clones in this sample may be carry-over from other donors' samples. This chain links TRBV6-5 with TRBJ2-1, with TRBD1 as a possible D gene (5 bases). The CDR3 DNA sequence: TGTGCCAGCAGTTACGTAGGGGAAGGTGAGCAGTTCTTC. Protein sequence: CASSYVGEGEQFF.